Listed below are T cell receptor beta chains from one sample, sequenced in a study of T-cell memory formation after mild COVID-19. One entry per CDR3 protein, called by TCRdb with MiXCR from the 5' RACE reads. This sample has 470,000 or so distinct CDR3 sequences; 15% to 20% occur once, and the top ten carry roughly an eighth. What was sequenced was PBMCs or a T cell subset sorted from them (not recorded which). These receptors all come from an adult woman who had mild COVID-19 (a few samples of this study predate the infection). Cell type and time point are not known. Both conserved end residues are part of each CDR3. D genes are given only for firm matches. The listing skips clone size in some rows; elsewhere it reads once, few, many or a size class.

few	TRBD1	TRBJ1-6	TRBV5-1	CASRRTRTGGDESSSPLHF	TGCGCCAGCAGACGAACAAGGACAGGGGGCGATGAGTCAAGTTCACCCCTCCACTTT
NA	TRBD2	TRBJ2-5	TRBV2	CASNTAGQETQYF	TGTGCCAGCAATACAGCGGGACAAGAGACCCAGTACTTC
few	TRBD2	TRBJ2-5	TRBV28	CASSLRSGRGRETQYF	TGTGCCAGCAGTTTGCGTAGCGGGAGAGGGAGAGAGACCCAGTACTTC
NA	NA	TRBJ1-4	TRBV7-9	CASSQSTSNEKLFF	TGTGCCAGCAGCCAGTCGACAAGTAATGAAAAACTGTTTTTT
NA	NA	TRBJ2-1	TRBV7-3	CASSLMGGDEQFF	TGTGCCAGCAGCTTAATGGGTGGGGATGAGCAGTTCTTC
NA	NA	TRBJ2-7	TRBV29-1	CSVDDMVGEQYF	TGCAGCGTTGATGACATGGTAGGGGAGCAGTACTTC
few	NA	TRBJ2-3	TRBV7-9	CASSRLTRYTQYF	TGTGCCAGCAGCCGACTTACAAGATATACGCAGTATTTT
few	NA	TRBJ2-1	TRBV2	CASSEASEFLEQFF	TGTGCCAGCAGTGAAGCCTCCGAGTTTTTGGAGCAGTTCTTC
few	TRBD2	TRBJ2-5	TRBV20-1	CSAIGLAGEGKTQYF	TGCAGTGCTATAGGACTAGCGGGGGAAGGGAAGACCCAGTACTTC
few	NA	TRBJ2-5	TRBV12-3/TRBV12-4	CASSSAVGPGVETQYF	TGTGCCAGCAGTTCGGCAGTGGGGCCGGGGGTTGAGACCCAGTACTTC
few	NA	TRBJ2-7	TRBV20-1	CSARYNTYEQYF	TGCAGTGCTAGATATAACACCTACGAGCAGTACTTC
few	NA	TRBJ2-1	TRBV7-9	CASSLGQTEQFF	TGTGCCAGCAGCTTAGGACAGACTGAGCAGTTCTTC
NA	TRBD2	TRBJ2-3	TRBV6-1	CASSARLAGQGDTQYF	TGTGCCAGCAGCGCCAGACTAGCGGGACAGGGAGATACGCAGTATTTT
few	NA	TRBJ2-1	TRBV5-6	CASSSDLQGGIYNEQFF	TGTGCCAGCAGCTCGGACTTACAGGGAGGTATTTACAATGAGCAGTTCTTC
NA	NA	TRBJ2-4	TRBV4-3	CASSQGWAGEKVGIAKNIQYF	TGCGCCAGCAGCCAAGGGTGGGCAGGGGAAAAAGTTGGTATAGCCAAAAACATTCAGTACTTC
few	NA	TRBJ1-2	TRBV9	CASSAPRGYTF	TGTGCCAGCAGCGCGCCCAGAGGCTACACCTTC
many	TRBD2	TRBJ2-1	TRBV20-1	CSAGHNRGGLEQFF	TGCAGTGCCGGACATAATCGGGGGGGCCTTGAGCAGTTCTTC
few	NA	TRBJ1-2	TRBV5-1	CASSERHTGYTF	TGCGCCAGCAGCGAGAGACATACCGGCTACACCTTC
NA	NA	TRBJ2-1	TRBV30	CAWSETGSNEQFF	TGTGCCTGGAGTGAGACCGGGAGTAATGAGCAGTTCTTC
NA	TRBD1	TRBJ2-7	TRBV12-3/TRBV12-4	CASSSRGLTYEQYF	TGTGCCAGCAGTTCCAGGGGGCTGACCTACGAGCAGTACTTC
NA	NA	TRBJ1-2	TRBV7-8	CASSLRALGGYTF	TGTGCCAGCAGCTTAAGGGCCTTGGGGGGCTACACCTTC
NA	TRBD2	TRBJ2-2	TRBV27	CASSPQAGGNGELFF	TGTGCCAGCAGCCCCCAAGCGGGGGGGAACGGGGAGCTGTTTTTT
NA	TRBD2	TRBJ2-3	TRBV9	CASSVVASWGGADTQYF	TGTGCCAGCAGCGTAGTCGCGAGTTGGGGGGGAGCAGATACGCAGTATTTT
NA	NA	TRBJ2-1	TRBV2	CASSDLDSAWFF	TGTGCCAGCAGTGACTTGGACTCCGCGTGGTTCTTC
NA	NA	TRBJ1-1	TRBV6-5	CASSYSGILDTEAFF	TGTGCCAGCAGTTACTCGGGGATCTTGGACACTGAAGCTTTCTTT
few	NA	TRBJ1-1	TRBV5-1	CASSLDGADTEAFF	TGCGCCAGCAGCTTGGATGGGGCGGACACTGAAGCTTTCTTT
NA	TRBD2	TRBJ2-3	TRBV3-1	CASSLSGSPDTQYF	TGTGCCAGCAGCCTTAGCGGGAGTCCCGATACGCAGTATTTT
few	NA	TRBJ2-6	TRBV7-3	CASRHDGGSSSSGANVLTF	TGTGCCAGCAGACATGATGGGGGCTCATCGAGCTCTGGGGCCAACGTCCTGACTTTC
NA	TRBD1	TRBJ1-2	TRBV5-1	CASSPGRRTGGNYGYTF	TGCGCCAGCAGCCCTGGTAGGCGAACAGGGGGTAACTATGGCTACACCTTC
NA	TRBD1	TRBJ1-5	TRBV6-5	CASRRTGQGVNQPQHF	TGTGCCAGCAGACGAACAGGACAGGGGGTAAATCAGCCCCAGCATTTT
NA	NA	TRBJ2-7	TRBV12-3/TRBV12-4	CASSLWAGPYEQYF	TGTGCCAGCAGTTTATGGGCAGGTCCCTACGAGCAGTACTTC
NA	TRBD2	TRBJ2-3	TRBV6-5	CASSPRRGGPDTQYF	TGTGCCAGCAGTCCCCGGCGGGGGGGGCCAGATACGCAGTATTTT
few	TRBD2	TRBJ2-2	TRBV6-4	CASSELAGGPGTGELFF	TGTGCCAGCTCGGAACTGGCGGGAGGGCCGGGCACCGGGGAGCTGTTTTTT
NA	NA	TRBJ2-1	TRBV5-1	CASSKQDGGDEQFF	TGCGCCAGCAGTAAACAGGATGGAGGAGATGAGCAGTTCTTC
NA	NA	TRBJ1-2	TRBV6-5	CASSYSDRPNYGYTF	TGTGCCAGCAGTTACTCTGACAGGCCCAACTATGGCTACACCTTC
few	NA	TRBJ1-1	TRBV20-1	CSATDPLGGGTNTEAFF	TGCAGTGCTACCGACCCTTTAGGAGGGGGGACAAACACTGAAGCTTTCTTT
NA	NA	TRBJ1-2	TRBV6-2/TRBV6-3	CASSTGLIDYGYTF	TGTGCCAGCAGTACCGGACTGATCGACTATGGCTACACCTTC
few	TRBD1	TRBJ1-3	TRBV12-3/TRBV12-4	CASSTGTGSGNTIYF	TGTGCCAGCAGCACAGGGACAGGATCTGGAAACACCATATATTTT
NA	NA	TRBJ2-5	TRBV3-1	CASSQDVGWTQYF	TGTGCCAGCAGCCAAGATGTGGGATGGACCCAGTACTTC
many	NA	TRBJ1-1	TRBV7-2	CASSLQGLYTEAFF	TGTGCCAGCAGCTTACAGGGTCTATACACTGAAGCTTTCTTT
NA	TRBD1	TRBJ2-7	TRBV19	CATTGNLYEQYF	TGTGCAACGACAGGGAATCTCTACGAGCAGTACTTC
few	TRBD1	TRBJ1-5	TRBV7-2	CASSLRVGQNSNQPQHF	TGTGCCAGCAGCTTACGTGTGGGACAGAATAGCAATCAGCCCCAGCATTTT
many	TRBD2	TRBJ2-1	TRBV27	CASRRTSRNEQFF	TGTGCCAGCAGGCGGACTAGCCGCAATGAGCAGTTCTTC
NA	NA	TRBJ2-6	TRBV28	CASSLGRISGANVLTF	TGTGCCAGCAGTTTAGGCAGGATCTCTGGGGCCAACGTCCTGACTTTC
NA	NA	TRBJ1-2	TRBV20-1	CKGGETADYGYTF	TGCAAGGGTGGGGAAACAGCGGACTATGGCTACACCTTC
NA	TRBD2	TRBJ2-3	TRBV29-1	CSVDKGLARRGDTQYF	TGCAGCGTTGACAAGGGACTAGCGCGGCGGGGAGATACGCAGTATTTT
few	NA	TRBJ2-3	TRBV2	CASKEGGGSDTQYF	TGTGCCAGCAAGGAAGGGGGGGGCTCAGATACGCAGTATTTT
NA	NA	TRBJ2-1	TRBV12-3/TRBV12-4	CASSLDDGYNEQFF	TGTGCCAGCAGTTTGGATGACGGCTACAATGAGCAGTTCTTC
few	NA	TRBJ2-7	TRBV10-3	CAISESSISYEQYF	TGTGCCATCAGTGAGTCAAGTATCTCCTACGAGCAGTACTTC
many	NA	TRBJ2-1	TRBV12-3/TRBV12-4	CASSPRYNEQFF	TGTGCCAGCAGTCCCAGGTACAATGAGCAGTTCTTC